A selection of T cell receptor beta chains follows, all from one sample in a study of blood T cells in healthy people across ages. One entry per CDR3 protein results from TCRdb running MiXCR on the 5' RACE reads. The top ten hold 7.7% of the sample, which has some 1.5 million distinct CDR3 sequences, 28% seen once. Sequenced material: blood. The receptors originated from a woman in her 30s in good health. The CDR3 runs from the conserved cysteine through the conserved F or W. Fields, in order: J gene, V gene, clone size, D gene, CDR3 protein, CDR3 DNA. The D gene is left open where the match is weak. Expanded clones get a size class; other rows say once, few or many, or leave the size out.

>TRBJ1-5|TRBV6-2/TRBV6-3|NA|NA
CASNPRGARSNQPQHF
TGTGCCAGCAACCCGAGGGGGGCGCGGAGCAATCAGCCCCAGCATTTT
>TRBJ2-5|TRBV20-1|few|NA
CSASSGTHEETQYF
TGCAGTGCTAGTAGTGGGACTCATGAAGAGACCCAGTACTTC
>TRBJ2-7|TRBV7-6|NA|NA
CASSLVSVRNNEQYF
TGTGCCAGCAGCTTAGTGAGTGTTCGGAACAATGAGCAGTACTTC
>TRBJ1-1|TRBV6-6|NA|NA
CASSDRRNTEAFF
TGTGCCAGCAGCGACAGGAGGAACACTGAAGCTTTCTTT
>TRBJ2-7|TRBV20-1|NA|NA
CSATRDNYEQYF
TGCAGTGCTACTCGGGACAACTACGAGCAGTACTTC
>TRBJ1-2|TRBV7-2|NA|NA
CASSEGTAVGYGYTF
TGTGCCAGCAGCGAGGGGACGGCGGTTGGCTATGGCTACACCTTC
>TRBJ2-5|TRBV20-1|NA|NA
CSARAPGLSERYF
TGCAGTGCTAGAGCCCCGGGCCTCTCGGAGCGGTACTTC
>TRBJ2-1|TRBV7-2|NA|NA
CASSFQRNEQFF
TGTGCCAGCAGCTTCCAACGCAATGAGCAGTTCTTC
>TRBJ2-3|TRBV20-1|few|TRBD1
CSARDHTGDADTQYF
TGCAGTGCTAGAGACCATACAGGGGACGCAGATACGCAGTATTTT
>TRBJ2-7|TRBV29-1|many|NA
CSVFRRDSSYEQYF
TGCAGCGTCTTCCGTCGGGATAGCTCCTACGAGCAGTACTTC
>TRBJ2-3|TRBV5-1|few|NA
CASKGGVATDTQYF
TGCGCCAGCAAGGGGGGGGTTGCTACAGATACGCAGTATTTT
>TRBJ2-5|TRBV12-3/TRBV12-4|NA|NA
CASSLGSIAQWGETQYF
TGTGCCAGCAGTTTAGGTTCGATAGCGCAATGGGGAGAGACCCAGTACTTC
>TRBJ2-2|TRBV20-1|few|NA
CSARDYQRDTGELFF
TGCAGTGCTAGAGATTACCAGCGGGACACCGGGGAGCTGTTTTTT
>TRBJ1-6|TRBV5-1|NA|NA
CASSFGRSTGSPLHF
TGCGCCAGCAGCTTCGGCCGTTCTACTGGTTCACCCCTCCACTTT
>TRBJ2-7|TRBV6-1|few|NA
CASKGLNTGEQYF
TGTGCCAGCAAGGGGCTAAATACAGGCGAGCAGTACTTC
>TRBJ2-7|TRBV7-2|few|TRBD2
CASSSGSGSSGSLTYEQYF
TGTGCCAGCAGCTCGGGGTCGGGGTCTAGCGGGAGTTTGACCTACGAGCAGTACTTC
>TRBJ2-5|TRBV27|few|NA
CASSFYGGSGETQYF
TGTGCCAGCAGTTTTTATGGGGGCAGTGGGGAGACCCAGTACTTC
>TRBJ2-1|TRBV12-3/TRBV12-4|NA|NA
CASSPFRPGTYNEQFF
TGTGCCAGCAGCCCATTCCGACCGGGGACCTACAATGAGCAGTTCTTC
>TRBJ2-7|TRBV29-1|many|NA
CSARQASAYEQYF
TGCAGCGCCCGACAGGCCTCCGCCTACGAGCAGTACTTC
>TRBJ2-2|TRBV28|many|NA
CAGGDTNTGELFF
TGTGCCGGTGGGGACACCAACACCGGGGAGCTGTTTTTT
>TRBJ2-5|TRBV29-1|few|TRBD1
CSVEEQGETRYF
TGCAGCGTTGAGGAACAGGGGGAGACCCGGTACTTC
>TRBJ1-5|TRBV6-2/TRBV6-3|few|TRBD1
CASSFGQAALQPQHF
TGTGCCAGCAGTTTCGGACAGGCTGCGTTGCAGCCCCAGCATTTT
>TRBJ1-6|TRBV5-1|NA|TRBD1
CASSVGQGASPLHF
TGCGCCAGCAGCGTCGGACAGGGAGCTTCACCCCTCCACTTT
>TRBJ2-3|TRBV11-3|NA|NA
CVTSPGKGIPDTQYF
TGTGTCACCTCTCCAGGCAAAGGTATCCCAGATACGCAGTATTTT
>TRBJ2-1|TRBV27|many|TRBD2
CASSLTSGNSNEQFF
TGTGCCAGCAGTCTAACTAGCGGAAATTCCAATGAGCAGTTCTTC
>TRBJ2-1|TRBV20-1|few|NA
CSASSGGAALGDEQFF
TGCAGTGCCTCCTCTGGGGGGGCTGCCCTGGGGGATGAGCAGTTCTTC
>TRBJ2-5|TRBV6-1|NA|NA
CASSGYREDRETQYF
TGTGCCAGCAGTGGCTACAGGGAGGACCGAGAGACCCAGTACTTC
>TRBJ1-4|TRBV15|few|TRBD1
CATSWGTGGSATNEKLFF
TGTGCCACCAGCTGGGGGACAGGGGGTTCGGCGACTAATGAAAAACTGTTTTTT
>TRBJ2-1|TRBV24-1|NA|NA
CATGQRGAGNEQFF
TGTGCCACCGGACAACGGGGGGCGGGCAATGAGCAGTTCTTC
>TRBJ2-1|TRBV20-1|NA|NA
CSASPGTTDNEQFF
TGCAGTGCTAGCCCCGGGACCACCGACAATGAGCAGTTCTTC